This is a list of T cell receptor beta chains from one sample in a study of blood T cell repertoires in COVID-19. The table came from immunoSEQ multiplex PCR; TCRdb's copy has only in-frame clones and leaves some out. Here the sample spans approximately 170,000 clones, about four fifths being singletons. Specimen: peripheral blood. These TCRs come from a woman in her 70s who had recovered from COVID-19. Each CDR3 is given with its conserved first and last residue. The order of the fields is J gene, clone size, V gene, D gene, CDR3 DNA, CDR3 protein. A D gene is named only where the DNA matches it firmly. The size field is filled for only some rows; it gives once, few, many or a size class.

j_gene: TRBJ1-4
abundance: once
v_gene: TRBV18
d_gene: NA
CDR3nt: TGTGCCAGCTCACCCTTCGAGAATGAAAAACTGTTTTTT
CDR3aa: CASSPFENEKLFF

j_gene: TRBJ1-5
abundance: NA
v_gene: TRBV18
d_gene: NA
CDR3nt: TGTGCCAGCTCACTACGACCGGGGAGCCCCTACGACTTGGCCCAGCATTTT
CDR3aa: CASSLRPGSPYDLAQHF

j_gene: TRBJ1-1
abundance: NA
v_gene: TRBV19
d_gene: TRBD1
CDR3nt: TGTGCCAGTACGGTGGACAGGGGGAACACTGAAGCTTTCTTT
CDR3aa: CASTVDRGNTEAFF

j_gene: TRBJ2-7
abundance: NA
v_gene: TRBV6-5
d_gene: NA
CDR3nt: TGTGCCACCTCAACGGGTCTTACTGGACTCGAGCAGTACTTC
CDR3aa: CATSTGLTGLEQYF

j_gene: TRBJ2-7
abundance: once
v_gene: TRBV9
d_gene: NA
CDR3nt: TGTGCCAGCAGCTCCAAGAGGGACTTTGCCCCCGAGCAGTACTTC
CDR3aa: CASSSKRDFAPEQYF

j_gene: TRBJ1-2
abundance: NA
v_gene: TRBV12-3/TRBV12-4
d_gene: TRBD1
CDR3nt: TGTGCCAGCAGCCTTGACAGGGGTGGAGGCTACACCTTC
CDR3aa: CASSLDRGGGYTF

j_gene: TRBJ2-2
abundance: NA
v_gene: TRBV19
d_gene: TRBD2
CDR3nt: TGTGCCAGTAGTATGTCCCGTTCCTCGGGACTAGCGGGCACCGGGGAGCTGTTTTTT
CDR3aa: CASSMSRSSGLAGTGELFF

j_gene: TRBJ1-2
abundance: NA
v_gene: TRBV6-1
d_gene: TRBD1
CDR3nt: TGTGCCAGCAGTGAAACCCCCCAGGGGGCCTATGGCTACACCTTC
CDR3aa: CASSETPQGAYGYTF

j_gene: TRBJ1-5
abundance: NA
v_gene: TRBV7-9
d_gene: NA
CDR3nt: TGTGCCAGCAGCTTAACGGGCAATCAGCCCCAGCATTTT
CDR3aa: CASSLTGNQPQHF

j_gene: TRBJ2-7
abundance: NA
v_gene: TRBV3-1/TRBV3-2
d_gene: NA
CDR3nt: TGTGCCAGCAGCCAATCGCGGGACCCCTACGAGCAGTACTTC
CDR3aa: CASSQSRDPYEQYF

j_gene: TRBJ2-7
abundance: NA
v_gene: TRBV18
d_gene: TRBD2
CDR3nt: TGTGCCAGCTCACCACCGGGGGGGTCGGACGAGCAGTACTTC
CDR3aa: CASSPPGGSDEQYF

j_gene: TRBJ1-2
abundance: NA
v_gene: TRBV27
d_gene: NA
CDR3nt: TGTGCCAGCACCCGAACAGGGACGGGCTATGGCTACACCTTC
CDR3aa: CASTRTGTGYGYTF

j_gene: TRBJ1-2
abundance: NA
v_gene: TRBV27
d_gene: NA
CDR3nt: TGTGCCAGCAGGAGGGGGGGGAGGGGTGGCTACACCTTC
CDR3aa: CASRRGGRGGYTF

j_gene: TRBJ2-7
abundance: few
v_gene: TRBV4-2
d_gene: NA
CDR3nt: TGTGCCAGCAGCCCTAAAGGGGCCGTCGAGCAGTACTTC
CDR3aa: CASSPKGAVEQYF

j_gene: TRBJ1-5
abundance: NA
v_gene: TRBV28
d_gene: TRBD1
CDR3nt: TGTGCCAGCAGTTTTTACAGGGGGGGCAATCAGCCCCAGCATTTT
CDR3aa: CASSFYRGGNQPQHF

j_gene: TRBJ2-1
abundance: NA
v_gene: TRBV7-9
d_gene: NA
CDR3nt: TGTGCCAGCAGCTTGGGCGGGGCCGGTAGGGATGAGCAGTTCTTC
CDR3aa: CASSLGGAGRDEQFF

j_gene: TRBJ1-5
abundance: NA
v_gene: TRBV7-9
d_gene: TRBD1
CDR3nt: TGTGCCAGCAGCGCCCTCGACAGGGGCGGTCAGCCCCAGCATTTT
CDR3aa: CASSALDRGGQPQHF

j_gene: TRBJ1-4
abundance: NA
v_gene: TRBV5-1
d_gene: NA
CDR3nt: TGCGCCAGCAGCTTGGGTGGCAGCGCTAATGAAAAACTGTTTTTT
CDR3aa: CASSLGGSANEKLFF

j_gene: TRBJ1-5
abundance: NA
v_gene: TRBV2
d_gene: NA
CDR3nt: TGTGCCAGCAGCCCCGAGGGGGGGGGAGGTCAGCCCCAGCATTTT
CDR3aa: CASSPEGGGGQPQHF

j_gene: TRBJ2-3
abundance: NA
v_gene: TRBV3-1/TRBV3-2
d_gene: TRBD2
CDR3nt: TGTGCCAGCAGCCACCGAGCGGGGGGAGATACGCAGTATTTT
CDR3aa: CASSHRAGGDTQYF

j_gene: TRBJ2-2
abundance: NA
v_gene: TRBV6-6
d_gene: TRBD2
CDR3nt: TGTGCCAGCAATCTAGCGGGCGCAGGCGGGGAGCTGTTTTTT
CDR3aa: CASNLAGAGGELFF

j_gene: TRBJ2-5
abundance: once
v_gene: TRBV10-1
d_gene: TRBD1
CDR3nt: TGCGCCAGCAGTGACCGGGACAGGGAGACCCAGTACTTC
CDR3aa: CASSDRDRETQYF

j_gene: TRBJ2-1
abundance: few
v_gene: TRBV30
d_gene: TRBD1
CDR3nt: TGTGCCTGGACTCGAGGGGGCCGGGGTGAGCAGTTCTTC
CDR3aa: CAWTRGGRGEQFF

j_gene: TRBJ1-3
abundance: few
v_gene: TRBV7-8
d_gene: NA
CDR3nt: TGTGCCAGCACCCCAAGGGGCTCTGGAAACACCATATATTTT
CDR3aa: CASTPRGSGNTIYF

j_gene: TRBJ2-3
abundance: NA
v_gene: TRBV9
d_gene: TRBD2
CDR3nt: TGTGCCAGCAGCGTAGACTCCTTGGTAGCGGGAGTCACAGATACGCAGTATTTT
CDR3aa: CASSVDSLVAGVTDTQYF

j_gene: TRBJ2-5
abundance: NA
v_gene: TRBV19
d_gene: NA
CDR3nt: TGTGCCAGTAGTATGACAGGTCAAGAGACCCAGTACTTC
CDR3aa: CASSMTGQETQYF

j_gene: TRBJ2-1
abundance: NA
v_gene: TRBV7-2
d_gene: TRBD2
CDR3nt: TGTGCCAGCAGCCGCGGACTAGCGGGGAACAATGAGCAGTTCTTC
CDR3aa: CASSRGLAGNNEQFF

j_gene: TRBJ1-2
abundance: NA
v_gene: TRBV29-1
d_gene: NA
CDR3nt: TGCAGCGTTGTAGGGGTCTCGGCTAACTATGGCTACACCTTC
CDR3aa: CSVVGVSANYGYTF

j_gene: TRBJ2-5
abundance: NA
v_gene: TRBV7-9
d_gene: NA
CDR3nt: TGTGCCAGCAGCCGCGACGGGACTCAAGAGACCCAGTACTTC
CDR3aa: CASSRDGTQETQYF

j_gene: TRBJ2-5
abundance: NA
v_gene: TRBV21-1
d_gene: NA
CDR3nt: TGTGCCAGCAGCAAAGCCGGCGGAGGTCAAGAGACCCAGTACTTC
CDR3aa: CASSKAGGGQETQYF

j_gene: TRBJ1-3
abundance: NA
v_gene: TRBV24-1
d_gene: TRBD1
CDR3nt: TGTGCCACCAGTGATCGGAGGTGGGACAGGGGAGCCTCCTCTGGAAACACCATATATTTT
CDR3aa: CATSDRRWDRGASSGNTIYF

j_gene: TRBJ2-5
abundance: NA
v_gene: TRBV7-7
d_gene: TRBD1
CDR3nt: TGTGCTAGCAGCCCCTCCGGACAGGGTGAGACCCAGTACTTC
CDR3aa: CASSPSGQGETQYF

j_gene: TRBJ2-7
abundance: NA
v_gene: TRBV3-1/TRBV3-2
d_gene: NA
CDR3nt: TGTGCCAGCAGCCGAACGGGCGAGCAGTACTTC
CDR3aa: CASSRTGEQYF

j_gene: TRBJ2-5
abundance: NA
v_gene: TRBV28
d_gene: NA
CDR3nt: TGTGCCAGCAGTACCGGACAGCCGGCCCAGTACTTC
CDR3aa: CASSTGQPAQYF

j_gene: TRBJ1-2
abundance: NA
v_gene: TRBV5-4
d_gene: NA
CDR3nt: TGTGCCAGCAGCTTGGGGGGAGGAGAAAGCCGTCACTATGGCTACACCTTC
CDR3aa: CASSLGGGESRHYGYTF

j_gene: TRBJ2-5
abundance: NA
v_gene: TRBV30
d_gene: NA
CDR3nt: TGTGCCTGGAGTTTAGTGTGGGGGGGCCATGGCGAGACCCAGTACTTC
CDR3aa: CAWSLVWGGHGETQYF

j_gene: TRBJ2-1
abundance: NA
v_gene: TRBV9
d_gene: NA
CDR3nt: TGTGCCAGCAGCGTAGGTGGCTTGAGGAATGAGCAGTTCTTC
CDR3aa: CASSVGGLRNEQFF

j_gene: TRBJ2-1
abundance: once
v_gene: TRBV6-5
d_gene: NA
CDR3nt: TGTGCCAGCAGTTACTCGTCCCAAAATGAGCAGTTCTTC
CDR3aa: CASSYSSQNEQFF

j_gene: TRBJ2-3
abundance: NA
v_gene: TRBV5-1
d_gene: TRBD2
CDR3nt: TGCGCCAGCAGCACGGGACTAGCTACTAGCACAGATACGCAGTATTTT
CDR3aa: CASSTGLATSTDTQYF

j_gene: TRBJ1-5
abundance: once
v_gene: TRBV6-5
d_gene: NA
CDR3nt: TGTGCCAGCAGTTACTCTTGGGAGGGGGGTCAGCCCCAGCATTTT
CDR3aa: CASSYSWEGGQPQHF

j_gene: TRBJ2-7
abundance: NA
v_gene: TRBV7-8
d_gene: TRBD1
CDR3nt: TGTGCCAGCAGCCCCGTAGGGGGCAAACCCTACGAGCAGTACTTC
CDR3aa: CASSPVGGKPYEQYF

j_gene: TRBJ1-2
abundance: NA
v_gene: TRBV7-9
d_gene: NA
CDR3nt: TGTGCCAGCAGCTCCACCGGGACATACTATGGCTACACCTTC
CDR3aa: CASSSTGTYYGYTF

j_gene: TRBJ2-7
abundance: NA
v_gene: TRBV5-4
d_gene: NA
CDR3nt: TGTGCCAGCAGCCGCCCGGACAGCTCCTACGAGCAGTACTTC
CDR3aa: CASSRPDSSYEQYF

j_gene: TRBJ2-2
abundance: NA
v_gene: TRBV7-3
d_gene: NA
CDR3nt: TGTGCCAGCAGCTTAATGGGGCTGAACACCGGGGAGCTGTTTTTT
CDR3aa: CASSLMGLNTGELFF

j_gene: TRBJ2-7
abundance: NA
v_gene: TRBV2
d_gene: TRBD2
CDR3nt: TGTGCCAGCAGTGAGGGGGGGGACCCAGGGGAGCAGTACTTC
CDR3aa: CASSEGGDPGEQYF